Each of the 30 T cell receptor beta chains below was sequenced from the same sample in a study of blood T cell repertoires in COVID-19. Method: immunoSEQ multiplex PCR; TCRdb's copy keeps in-frame clones and lacks some. The sample has 200,000 to 300,000 clones, roughly 88% seen once. The sample was peripheral blood. The receptors were gathered from a man older than 75 with acute or convalescent COVID-19.

The J gene is TRBJ2-2, the V gene TRBV7-3, with 9 bases fitting TRBD2. CDR1 SGHTA and CDR2 FQGTGA come from the germline V gene. V was clipped by 6 bases and J by 6 bases; unmatched bases: 5. The CDR3 runs to 14 residues. CDR3 residues: CASSSGLAPGELFF. The CDR3 DNA sequence: TGTGCCAGCAGTTCGGGACTAGCCCCCGGGGAGCTGTTTTTT. Complete variable domain (other parts from reference TRBV7-3 and TRBJ2-2): GAGVSQTPSNKVTEKGKYVELRCDPISGHTALYWYRQSLGQGPEFLIYFQGTGAADDSGLPNDRFFAVRPEGSVSTLKIQRTERGDSAVYLCASSSGLAPGELFFGEGSRLTVL.

V and J are TRBV19 and TRBJ2-1; 15 bases fit TRBD2. The CDR3 extends over 17 amino acids. Germline loops: CDR1 LNHDA, CDR2 SQIVND (reference sequence). With V trimmed by 5 bases and J by 5 bases, 7 bases remained unmatched. The CDR3 is CASSVRTSGRANNEQFF. CDR3 coding DNA: TGTGCCAGTAGTGTGAGGACTAGCGGGAGGGCAAACAATGAGCAGTTCTTC.

This clone has more than one count but fewer than ten. The chain joins TRBV24-1 to TRBJ1-2; 10 bases map to TRBD1. Per the germline V gene, CDR1 is KGHDR and CDR2 is SFDVKD. This CDR3 has 14 amino acids. The trim removed 4 bases at V and 8 bases at J, leaving 6 bases unmatched. The CDR3: CATSEHGTGVGYTF. The CDR3 region has the DNA TGTGCCACCAGTGAGCATGGGACAGGGGTCGGCTACACCTTC.

The rearrangement joins TRBV21-1 to TRBJ2-5; the table's D call, TRBD1, was not checked against the DNA. TRBV21-1 is shown as a pseudogene. The CDR3 extends over 16 amino acids. CDR3 nucleotide sequence: TGTGCCAGCAGCCCCCGGGACAGGGAGAAGCAAGAGACCCAGTACTTC. Amino acid sequence: CASSPRDREKQETQYF.

This rearrangement joins TRBV9 to TRBJ2-5; 8 bases map to TRBD2. J lost 4 bases, V lost 2 bases, and 4 bases had no gene match. Germline V CDR1 and CDR2: SGDLS, YYNGEE. This CDR3 has 14 residues. CDR3 residues: CASSVSGVGETQYF. The DNA of the CDR3 is TGTGCCAGCAGCGTTAGCGGGGTCGGAGAGACCCAGTACTTC. The variable domain in full, completed from reference TRBV9 and TRBJ2-5, reads DSGVTQTPKHLITATGQRVTLRCSPRSGDLSVYWYQQSLDQGLQFLIQYYNGEERAKGNILERFSAQQFPDLHSELNLSSLELGDSALYFCASSVSGVGETQYFGPGTRLLVL.

The chain is built from TRBV19 and TRBJ2-1, with a tentative D call TRBD2 (7 bases). Germline V CDR1 and CDR2: LNHDA, SQIVND (reference sequence). V was clipped by 0 bases and J by 5 bases, with 11 bases between them. CDR3 length: 15 residues. The CDR3 sequence is CASSIDGGPHNEQFF. The CDR3 DNA sequence: TGTGCCAGTAGTATAGACGGGGGGCCTCACAATGAGCAGTTCTTC.

This clone was seen more than once but under ten times. The chain carries TRBV5-1 and TRBJ2-2, with TRBD2 as a possible D gene (6 bases). This CDR3 region has 15 residues. Germline V lookup: CDR1 SGHRS, CDR2 YFSETQ. V lost 0 bases and J 1 base, leaving 7 bases between the germline ends. The CDR3 loop is CASSLAGGNTGELFF. The CDR3 DNA sequence: TGCGCCAGCAGCTTGGCCGGGGGGAACACCGGGGAGCTGTTTTTT.

The chain recombines TRBV4-3 with TRBJ1-1; D gene uncertain. V lost 0 bases and J 3 bases, leaving 14 bases between the germline ends. Germline V lookup: CDR1 LGHNA, CDR2 YSLEER. CDR3 length: 16 residues. CDR3 amino acids: CASSQERTESDTEAFF. CDR3 coding DNA: TGCGCCAGCAGCCAAGAGAGAACAGAATCGGACACTGAAGCTTTCTTT.

The chain is built from TRBV18 and TRBJ2-3; 7 bases fit TRBD1. CDR1 and CDR2 from the germline V gene are KGHSH and LQKENI. The V segment lost 4 bases and the J segment 0 bases; nucleotides outside the gene matches: 7. The CDR3 is 16 amino acids. The CDR3 loop reads CASSLQGMRSTDTQYF. Here the CDR3 DNA reads TGTGCCAGCTCACTACAGGGGATGAGGAGCACAGATACGCAGTATTTT.

V usage is TRBV20-1 and J usage is TRBJ2-7; 9 nucleotides align to TRBD1. Germline loops: CDR1 DFQATT, CDR2 SNEGSKA (reference sequence). This CDR3 comprises 14 residues. The V and J ends lost 6 bases and 6 bases, in that order; junction bases with no gene match: 12. CDR3 DNA sequence: TGCAGTGCAAGTTCCGGGACAGGGATCAGCGAGCAGTACTTC. Its translation: CSASSGTGISEQYF.

CDR3 sequence: CASSIQGYEQYF. In nucleotides, the CDR3 is TGTGCCAGTAGTATACAGGGGTACGAGCAGTACTTC. This chain joins TRBV19 and TRBJ2-7; tentatively, D is TRBD1 (6 bases). This CDR3 contains 12 residues. CDR1 is LNHDA, CDR2 SQIVND, per germline (reference sequence). V dropped 2 bases and J dropped 4 bases, with 6 bases sitting between them.

The genes are TRBV4-2 and TRBJ1-5, with D unresolved. The germline V gene has CDR1 LGHNA and CDR2 YNFKEQ. The ends were cut back, 1 base at V and 0 bases at J, with 10 bases in the middle. The length of the CDR3 is 16 residues. CDR3 sequence: CASSQVGSYSNQPQHF. In DNA, the CDR3 is TGTGCCAGCAGCCAAGTCGGTAGTTATAGCAATCAGCCCCAGCATTTT.

This sequence joins TRBV24-1 and TRBJ2-3; no definite D call. Trimming removed 3 bases from V and 1 base from J, with 7 bases in between. Germline V gene sequence: CDR1 KGHDR, CDR2 SFDVKD. The CDR3 consists of 14 residues. CDR3 sequence: CATSDPQGTDTQYF. In DNA, the CDR3 is TGTGCCACCAGTGATCCCCAGGGCACAGATACGCAGTATTTT.

This chain links TRBV9 with TRBJ1-1; D unclear. Trimming pared 6 bases from V and 0 bases from J, leaving 3 bases between. This CDR3 is built from 11 residues. Germline lookup yields CDR1 SGDLS and CDR2 YYNGEE. The CDR3 reads CASTMNTEAFF. CDR3 nucleotides: TGTGCCAGCACCATGAACACTGAAGCTTTCTTT.

The chain couples TRBV7-2 to TRBJ1-1; 11 bases align to TRBD1. CDR3 length: 15 residues. The germline V gene has CDR1 SGHTA and CDR2 FQGNSA. V dropped 4 bases and J dropped 6; count of bases not matched to a gene: 7. Here the CDR3 reads CASSWAGQGVSEAFF. The CDR3 coding sequence is TGTGCCAGCAGCTGGGCGGGACAGGGGGTATCTGAAGCTTTCTTT.

V and J are TRBV7-2 and TRBJ2-2; the D is unclear. Germline V gene sequence: CDR1 SGHTA, CDR2 FQGNSA. The CDR3 sequence is 13 residues long. V dropped 5 bases and J dropped 4 bases, with 8 bases sitting between them. Here the CDR3 reads CASSPPLTGELFF. The CDR3 DNA sequence: TGTGCCAGCAGCCCCCCCCTCACCGGGGAGCTGTTTTTT.

The rearrangement links TRBV6-5 to TRBJ1-5; a weak D match, TRBD1 (5 bases). CDR1 is MNHEY, CDR2 SVGAGI, per germline. This CDR3 spans 15 amino acids. V was pared by 4 bases and J by 5 bases, with 15 bases between. As DNA, the CDR3 is TGTGCCAGCAGTTCGTTGTCCAAGGGGCATCAGCCCCAGCATTTT. This gives the protein CASSSLSKGHQPQHF.

This clone was seen once. The chain has TRBV19 and TRBJ1-2; D perhaps matches TRBD1 (5 bases). V was pared by 7 bases and J by 3 bases, with 15 bases between. The CDR3 is made up of 14 amino acids. Germline CDR1 LNHDA, CDR2 SQIVND (reference sequence). The CDR3 sequence is CASTLPGVHYGYTF. The CDR3 DNA reads as TGTGCCAGTACCCTTCCGGGGGTGCACTATGGCTACACCTTC.

This rearrangement joins TRBV4-3 to TRBJ1-4, with a possible D match to TRBD1 (6 bases). Germline CDR1 LGHNA, CDR2 YSLEER. The CDR3 runs 18 residues. The ends were cut back, 1 base at V and 0 bases at J, with 15 bases in the middle. For the CDR3, the DNA is TGCGCCAGCAGCCAAGCGAACAGGGTGGCTTCAACTAATGAAAAACTGTTTTTT. The encoded protein is CASSQANRVASTNEKLFF.

This chain uses TRBV19 with TRBJ2-7; 7 positions match TRBD1. Germline V gene lookup returns CDR1 LNHDA and CDR2 SQIVND (reference sequence). CDR3 length: 14 residues. The V gene end was trimmed by 4 bases and the J gene end by 3 bases; junction bases not matched to a gene: 6. The DNA of the CDR3 is TGTGCCAGTAGTAGTCCCGGGACAGACTACGAGCAGTACTTC. This codes for CASSSPGTDYEQYF. Supplemented by reference TRBV19 and TRBJ2-7, the full variable domain reads DGGITQSPKYLFRKEGQNVTLSCEQNLNHDAMYWYRQDPGQGLRLIYYSQIVNDFQKGDIAEGYSVSREKKESFPLTVTSAQKNPTAFYLCASSSPGTDYEQYFGPGTRLTVT.

The J gene is TRBJ2-5, the V gene TRBV19, with D possibly matching TRBD2 (6 bases). Trimming removed 2 bases at V and 5 bases at J, with 9 bases between. CDR3 length equals 13 residues. Germline CDR1 is LNHDA and CDR2 is SQIVND (reference sequence). CDR3 loop: CASSIMGRETQYF. The CDR3 DNA follows: TGTGCCAGTAGTATAATGGGGAGGGAGACCCAGTACTTC.

Concerning this clone: This specimen includes other DNA sequences encoding the same CDR3. The J gene is TRBJ2-5, the V gene TRBV13, with D possibly being TRBD1 (5 bases). This CDR3 is 13 amino acids long. Trimming pared 3 bases from V and 2 bases from J, leaving 7 bases between. CDR1 and CDR2 (germline): PRHDT, FYEKMQ (reference sequence). Written as DNA, the CDR3 is TGTGCCAGCAGCTTTGACAGACAAGAGACCCAGTACTTC. This gives the protein CASSFDRQETQYF.

The chain uses TRBV5-1 and TRBJ1-2, with 11 nucleotides matching TRBD1. V gave up 4 bases and J gave up 8 bases; unmatched junction bases: 7. Germline V lookup: CDR1 SGHRS, CDR2 YFSETQ. The CDR3 totals 14 residues. CDR3 loop: CASSTGTGGVGYTF. DNA of the CDR3: TGCGCCAGCAGCACCGGGACAGGGGGAGTAGGCTACACCTTC.

This chain connects TRBV5-1 to TRBJ2-1, with 12 bases that match TRBD2. CDR1 SGHRS and CDR2 YFSETQ come from the germline V gene. CDR3 length: 15 amino acids. V was clipped by 3 bases and J by 6 bases; unmatched bases: 4. Here the CDR3 DNA reads TGCGCCAGCAGCTCGGGACTAGCGGGCCTCAATGAGCAGTTCTTC. It specifies CASSSGLAGLNEQFF.

The rearrangement uses TRBV5-1 and TRBJ2-1, with TRBD2 matching over 9 bases. Per the germline V gene, CDR1 is SGHRS and CDR2 is YFSETQ. CDR3 length: 13 amino acids. The ends lost 5 bases at V and 3 bases at J; junction bases unmatched: 0. This CDR3 is CASRTSGYNEQFF. The CDR3 nucleotides read TGCGCCAGCAGGACTAGCGGCTACAATGAGCAGTTCTTC.

The rearrangement links TRBV5-1 to TRBJ2-2; 14 positions agree with TRBD2. V dropped 2 bases and J dropped 0; count of bases not matched to a gene: 6. CDR1 and CDR2 from the germline V gene are SGHRS and YFSETQ. The CDR3 extends over 19 amino acids. CDR3 in amino acids: CASSFTGTSGGANTGELFF. In DNA, the CDR3 is TGCGCCAGCAGCTTTACCGGGACTAGCGGGGGCGCGAACACCGGGGAGCTGTTTTTT.

The chain carries TRBV7-2 and TRBJ2-3; 7 bases fit TRBD2. The CDR3 covers 16 residues. Germline V lookup: CDR1 SGHTA, CDR2 FQGNSA. The V gene end was trimmed by 1 base and the J gene end by 4 bases; junction bases not matched to a gene: 8. CDR3 sequence reads: CASSLDRRGRADTQYF. CDR3 bases: TGTGCCAGCAGCTTAGATCGGCGGGGGAGGGCAGATACGCAGTATTTT.

The rearrangement uses TRBV12-3 or TRBV12-4 and TRBJ2-1, with D unresolved. V was pared by 3 bases and J by 10 bases, with 10 bases between. This CDR3 spans 12 amino acids. The CDR3 sequence: CASSLMAEEQFF. The CDR3, as DNA: TGTGCCAGCAGTTTGATGGCGGAAGAGCAGTTCTTC.

The chain uses TRBV10-3 and TRBJ1-1; TRBD1 aligns across 7 bases. V lost 5 bases to trimming and J lost 5 bases; unmatched junction nucleotides: 8. The CDR3 consists of 14 residues. Per the germline V gene, CDR1 is ENHRY and CDR2 is SYGVKD. CDR3 nucleotides: TGTGCCATCAGTTCAGACAGGGATGTGACTGAAGCTTTCTTT. It encodes CAISSDRDVTEAFF.

The table lists this clone with a count of one. The rearrangement links TRBV5-6 to TRBJ2-1; D may be TRBD2 (5 bases). Germline V gene lookup returns CDR1 SGHDT and CDR2 YYEEEE. The V gene lost 4 bases and the J gene lost 6 bases, with 23 bases spanning the gap. The length of the CDR3 is 17 residues. DNA for the CDR3: TGTGCCAGCAGCCGACGATTAGAGACCCGCGGGCTCAATGAGCAGTTCTTC. This encodes CASSRRLETRGLNEQFF.